This passage covers 19 T cell receptor beta chains from one sample sequenced in a study of CD8 T cells in ankylosing spondylitis. Study findings and constraints: What seemed typical of ankylosing spondylitis blood was a TCR beta motif built from several highly homologous variants.

TCRdb ran MiXCR on the 5' RACE reads and lists one entry per CDR3 protein. The sample holds roughly 670,000 distinct CDR3 sequences; around a fifth are singletons and the top ten take about a fifth. These receptors lack a known antigen. Sequencing was done on a sample of blood, either unsorted or a sorted T cell fraction (not recorded which). The source of these receptors is a male donor with ankylosing spondylitis.

This clonotype has a count of ten or more. V is TRBV12-3 or TRBV12-4 and J is TRBJ1-6; 7 bases fit TRBD1. The CDR3 consists of 14 residues. J lost 6 bases, V lost 6 bases, and 5 bases had no gene match. The CDR3 sequence is CASSRGQTNSPLHF. CDR3 nucleotides: TGTGCCAGCAGCCGGGGACAGACTAATTCACCCCTCCACTTT.

This clonotype showed up many times. J is TRBJ2-1 and V is TRBV27, with 9 positions matching TRBD1. V was clipped by 6 bases and J by 4 bases; unmatched bases: 4. CDR3 length equals 14 residues. Germline loops: CDR1 MNHEY, CDR2 SMNVEV (reference sequence). CDR3: CASRRTGAYNEQFF. CDR3 bases: TGTGCCAGCAGGCGGACAGGGGCTTACAATGAGCAGTTCTTC.

In its sample, this clonotype was seen a few times. The chain recombines TRBV20-1 with TRBJ2-3, with 7 bases identical to TRBD2. Germline CDR1 is DFQATT and CDR2 is SNEGSKA (reference sequence). V trimming: 4 bases; J trimming: 7 bases; junction bases outside the gene matches: 8. This CDR3 has 13 residues. CDR3 residues: CSATSPTSNTQYF. CDR3 DNA sequence: TGCAGTGCTACGAGCCCGACTAGCAATACGCAGTATTTT.

This clonotype has just a few counts. The chain employs TRBV18 and TRBJ1-4; D gene ambiguous. Trimming pared 3 bases from V and 10 bases from J, leaving 15 bases between. Germline V gene lookup returns CDR1 KGHSH and CDR2 LQKENI. The CDR3 sequence is 14 residues long. DNA of the CDR3: TGTGCCAGCTCACCCCCGACGGGTGAGGGAAAACTGTTTTTT. It translates to CASSPPTGEGKLFF.

This chain links TRBV20-1 with TRBJ2-3, with TRBD2 matching over 14 bases. The germline V gene has CDR1 DFQATT and CDR2 SNEGSKA (reference sequence). Trimming removed 5 bases from V and 6 bases from J; junction bases left unmatched: 16. The CDR3 has 18 amino acids. As DNA, the CDR3 is TGCAGTGCTCTGCTTGACTTTTGGACTAGCGGGAGGAGTGATACGCAGTATTTT. It specifies CSALLDFWTSGRSDTQYF.

The chain has TRBV20-1 and TRBJ1-1, with D unclear. V lost 2 bases and J 2 bases, leaving 12 bases between the germline ends. The CDR3 consists of 14 residues. Germline V gene sequence: CDR1 DFQATT, CDR2 SNEGSKA (reference sequence). CDR3 in amino acids: CSARLGGRNTEAFF. CDR3 in DNA: TGCAGTGCTAGACTAGGAGGCCGCAACACTGAAGCTTTCTTT.

The rearrangement uses TRBV4-1 and TRBJ1-4; D is perhaps TRBD1 (6 bases). Germline CDR1 and CDR2: MGHRA and YSYEKL. This CDR3 has 16 residues. Between the trimmed V and J ends, which lost 0 bases and 6 bases, there was a span of 14 bases. The CDR3: CASSQEGGGEDEKLFF. DNA for the CDR3: TGCGCCAGCAGCCAAGAAGGAGGGGGGGAGGATGAAAAACTGTTTTTT.

This clonotype was recorded a few times. The rearrangement joins TRBV5-1 to TRBJ2-2; 7 bases are a match to TRBD2. The CDR3 totals 16 residues. The junction had 6 bases not matched to a gene; V was cut back by 1 base and J by 3 bases. Germline V gene data show CDR1 as SGHRS and CDR2 as YFSETQ. CDR3 coding DNA: TGCGCCAGCAGCTTGAGCGGGAATTGGGACACCGGGGAGCTGTTTTTT. It translates to CASSLSGNWDTGELFF.

DNA for the CDR3: TGTGCCAGCAGTTACTCGGGGATGAACACTGAAGCTTTCTTT. It translates to CASSYSGMNTEAFF. V gene TRBV6-5 combines with J gene TRBJ1-1; D not resolved. In germline, CDR1 is MNHEY, CDR2 SVGAGI. Trimming took off 0 bases at V and 0 bases at J, with 5 bases between the two ends. CDR3 length: 14 residues.

This clonotype was picked up a small number of times. The chain couples TRBV18 to TRBJ1-1, with D unresolved. The CDR3 contains 14 residues. Trimming removed 5 bases at V and 1 base at J, with 11 bases between. Per germline, CDR1 KGHSH and CDR2 LQKENI. For the CDR3, the DNA is TGTGCCAGCTCAGCAGGACGGGGGAACACTGAAGCTTTCTTT. It translates to CASSAGRGNTEAFF.

The V gene is TRBV28, the J gene TRBJ1-6, with 7 bases lining up with TRBD1. The germline V gene encodes CDR1 MDHEN and CDR2 SYDVKM. This CDR3 has 12 residues. Trimming cost V 6 bases and J 14 bases; bases outside gene matches: 7. CDR3 sequence reads: CASRLGTASLHF. CDR3 DNA: TGTGCCAGCAGATTAGGGACAGCATCCCTCCACTTT.

This clonotype has just a few counts. This chain uses TRBV11-3 with TRBJ1-1; D call uncertain. The CDR3 consists of 11 residues. V lost 3 bases and J 12 bases, leaving 11 bases between the germline ends. Germline V gene data show CDR1 as SGHNT and CDR2 as YENEEA. The CDR3 loop reads CASSFALKTFF. DNA for the CDR3: TGTGCCAGCAGCTTCGCTCTCAAGACTTTCTTT.

In this sample, this clonotype turned up a few times. The chain joins TRBV12-3 or TRBV12-4 to TRBJ2-4; TRBD1 is a possible D gene (7 bases). Trimming cost V 7 bases and J 4 bases, with 14 bases left between them. The CDR3 loop spans 14 amino acids. The DNA of the CDR3 is TGTGCCAGCACCAAATCAGGGGGGAAAAACATTCAGTACTTC. The encoded protein is CASTKSGGKNIQYF.

The J gene is TRBJ2-4, the V gene TRBV6-1, with TRBD2 identical over 10 bases. The germline V gene has CDR1 MNHNS and CDR2 SASEGT. The CDR3 extends over 16 amino acids. V lost 4 bases and J lost 7; bases outside the gene matches: 10. The CDR3 DNA sequence: TGTGCCAGCAGTGGGGCCCTAGCGGGAGTCAGGAACATTCAGTACTTC. Translating it yields CASSGALAGVRNIQYF.

This clonotype appeared a few times. The J gene is TRBJ2-7, the V gene TRBV27, with D perhaps TRBD2 (6 bases). V was clipped by 5 bases and J by 6 bases, with 14 bases between them. The CDR3 runs 13 residues. CDR1 and CDR2 (germline): MNHEY, SMNVEV (reference sequence). CDR3 coding DNA: TGTGCCAGCAGTCGGGGGACTGGGGGCGAGCAGTACTTC. This gives the protein CASSRGTGGEQYF.

The rearrangement links TRBV20-1 to TRBJ2-5; 7 bases fit TRBD1. V was clipped by 3 bases and J by 0 bases; unmatched bases: 1. CDR1 and CDR2 from the germline V gene are DFQATT and SNEGSKA (reference sequence). The CDR3 has 13 amino acids. The CDR3 protein is CSARTGYQETQYF. For the CDR3, the DNA is TGCAGTGCTAGGACAGGGTACCAAGAGACCCAGTACTTC.

V and J are TRBV6-1 and TRBJ2-5, with D perhaps TRBD1 or TRBD2 (5 bases each). The CDR3 has 15 residues. The germline V gene encodes CDR1 MNHNS and CDR2 SASEGT. The V end was cut by 8 bases, the J end by 4 bases, with 20 bases between. CDR3 sequence reads: CASGDVSPSRETQYF. The CDR3 nucleotides read TGTGCCAGCGGGGACGTATCCCCATCCCGAGAGACCCAGTACTTC.

This clonotype was seen a few times. V gene TRBV5-1 combines with J gene TRBJ1-3, with D unresolved. The CDR3 loop spans 16 amino acids. With 3 bases removed from V and 0 bases from J, the gap between germline ends came to 13 bases. Germline V lookup: CDR1 SGHRS, CDR2 YFSETQ. This CDR3 reads CASSWSGEHSGNTIYF. In DNA form, the CDR3 reads TGCGCCAGCAGCTGGAGCGGGGAACACTCTGGAAACACCATATATTTT.

This clonotype occurred many times. The gene calls are TRBV7-3 and TRBJ2-1, with 9 bases lining up with TRBD1. V shed 5 bases, J shed 4 bases, and the junction held 6 bases outside the gene matches. The CDR3 length is 15 residues. CDR1 is SGHTA, CDR2 FQGTGA, per germline. The CDR3 reads CASSRGTGTYNEQFF. The CDR3 DNA is TGTGCCAGCAGCAGAGGGACAGGGACGTACAATGAGCAGTTCTTC.